Included here is one T cell receptor beta chain sequence, with context. Libraries were prepared by immunoSEQ multiplex PCR; TCRdb keeps only in-frame clonotypes and omits some of them. The data hold about 69,000 clones, with 75% to 90% observed a single time. The germline V and J ends were trimmed by 5 bases and 5 bases, with 15 bases remaining between them. CDR3 length: 14 residues. Looked up from germline, CDR1 is PRHDT and CDR2 is FYEKMQ (reference sequence). The data were obtained in a study of blood T cell repertoires in COVID-19. This receptor was identified in a woman between 45 and 65 years old with active COVID-19. The sequencing sample was made of peripheral blood. The rearrangement links TRBV13 to TRBJ1-2; no clear D gene. CDR3 in amino acids: CASSPRAGTYGYTF. DNA of the CDR3: TGTGCCAGCAGCCCCAGAGCAGGAACATATGGCTACACCTTC. The variable domain in full, with the rest retrieved from reference TRBV13 and TRBJ1-2, is AAGVIQSPRHLIKEKRETATLKCYPIPRHDTVYWYQQGPGQDPQFLISFYEKMQSDKGSIPDRFSAQQFSDYHSELNMSSLELGDSALYFCASSPRAGTYGYTFGSGTRLTVV.